This TCR beta chain was found in a study of cytomegalovirus exposure and HLA in healthy donors. Study-level findings and limits: The majority of CMV-associated TCR beta chains were reported as apparently HLA-restricted in a later analysis. In vitro, a few CMV-associated chains proved specific for CMV antigens. In an earlier analysis, about 87% or about 30%: the productive usage of most TCR beta V segments.

As regards this clone: No antigen is known for it.

13 Jbeta primers and 60 Vbeta primers were used for the PCR. In the original processing: An analysis performed later counted 75 million to 80 million unique TCR beta chains (around 10 million of them shared). Sequencing was performed with immunoSEQ multiplex PCR; in TCRdb, only in-frame clones are kept and a portion is missing. For V, J and clone size, that table is used; D and trimming come from the DNA. The sample holds 80,000 to 100,000 clones, roughly 81% seen once. The germline V gene has CDR1 SGHRS and CDR2 YFSETQ. The CDR3 is 11 residues long. Trimming removed 10 bases from V and 3 bases from J, with 8 bases in between.

V is TRBV5-1 and J is TRBJ1-3, with D unresolved. The sequence derives from a man in his forties in good health and CMV-seronegative. Sequenced sample: PBMCs. CDR3 residues: CASHFGNTIYF. The CDR3 DNA is TGCGCCTCCCATTTTGGAAACACCATATATTTT.